What follows are 25 T cell receptor beta chains derived from one specimen sequenced in a study of T cells in Graves' hyperthyroidism and ophthalmopathy. What was amplified from RNA transcripts were TCR beta CDR3 regions. The HTBI primer set was used in a first-round RT-PCR of the TCR CDR3. TCRdb reprocessed the multiplex PCR reads with MiXCR, giving one entry per CDR3 protein. The table lists roughly 110,000 distinct CDR3 sequences, about a sixth of them singletons, with under 45% in the top ten. The sequenced material came from blood. The receptor source for this set is a woman aged 50 to 60 with Graves' hyperthyroidism.

The sample holds many counts of this clonotype. A much larger clone differs from this one at a single base, so this may be a read error. The rearrangement joins TRBV11-3 to TRBJ1-2; D is uncertain. With 0 bases removed from V and 3 bases from J, the gap between germline ends came to 8 bases. CDR3 length: 14 residues. Germline CDR1 and CDR2: SGHNT and YENEEA. Here the CDR3 DNA reads TGTGCCAGCAGCTTAGATCAGGAGTACTATGGCTACACCTTC. Translation: CASSLDQEYYGYTF. The full variable domain, with the rest looked up from reference TRBV11-3 and TRBJ1-2, is EAGVVQSPRYKIIEKKQPVAFWCNPISGHNTLYWYLQNLGQGPELLIRYENEEAVDDSQLPKDRFSAERLKGVDSTLKIQPAELGDSAVYLCASSLDQEYYGYTFGSGTRLTVV.

This clonotype was seen more than once but under ten times. V usage is TRBV3-1 and J usage is TRBJ2-5; D is ambiguous. Trimming removed 1 base from V and 3 bases from J, with 6 bases in between. Germline values: CDR1 LGHDT, CDR2 YNNKEL (reference sequence). The CDR3 contains 13 residues. The CDR3 nucleotides read TGTGCCAGCAGCCAAGGGGCCAAAGAGACCCAGTACTTC. It yields the protein CASSQGAKETQYF.

This clonotype has ten or more counts. The chain employs TRBV5-1 and TRBJ1-2; TRBD1 might be the D (5 bases). V gave up 4 bases and J gave up 4 bases, with 17 bases separating them. Per germline, CDR1 SGHRS and CDR2 YFSETQ. CDR3 size: 15 residues. The DNA for the CDR3 is TGCGCCAGCAGCGACCCGGGACGGCTTCTCTATGGCTACACCTTC. Its protein product is CASSDPGRLLYGYTF.

This clonotype was seen ten or more times. The chain uses TRBV28 and TRBJ1-2; TRBD1 might be the D (5 bases). Germline CDR1 reads MDHEN; CDR2 reads SYDVKM. The CDR3 contains 13 residues. V lost 6 bases to trimming and J lost 4 bases, with 12 bases between them. The CDR3 DNA reads TGTGCCAGCAGAGCGGGACGGATCTATGGCTACACCTTC. Translating gives CASRAGRIYGYTF.

The sample holds many counts of this clonotype. The chain links TRBV29-1 to TRBJ1-2, with 7 bases matching TRBD1. With V trimmed by 0 bases and J by 6 bases, 13 bases remained unmatched. The CDR3 runs 16 residues. Germline-derived CDR1 and CDR2 are SQVTM and ANQGSEA. The CDR3, as DNA: TGCAGCGTTGAAGACCGCCCTGACAGGGAGGGTGATGGCTACACCTTC. Protein sequence: CSVEDRPDREGDGYTF.

The chain joins TRBV6-5 to TRBJ2-1; D tentatively fits TRBD1 or TRBD2 (5 bases each). V lost 2 bases, J lost 8 bases, and 19 bases lay in between. The germline gives CDR1 MNHEY, CDR2 SVGAGI. The CDR3 contains 16 residues. In DNA form, the CDR3 reads TGTGCCAGCAGTTACCCTAGGGACCCCGGGCGGGATGAGCAGTTCTTC. This codes for CASSYPRDPGRDEQFF.

This clonotype was seen repeatedly, ten times or more. The chain uses TRBV29-1 and TRBJ1-2; TRBD1 matches 8 bases. The germline V gene has CDR1 SQVTM and CDR2 ANQGSEA. This CDR3 is 12 amino acids long. V lost 7 bases to trimming and J lost 3 bases; unmatched junction nucleotides: 4. The CDR3 region is CSAEGQDYGYTF. As DNA, the CDR3 is TGCAGCGCCGAGGGACAGGACTATGGCTACACCTTC.

Ten or more counts support this clonotype. The rearrangement links TRBV27 to TRBJ2-1, with 12 nucleotides matching TRBD2. The CDR3 is made up of 15 amino acids. The junction had 9 bases not matched to a gene; V was cut back by 6 bases and J by 9 bases. The V gene's germline CDR1 is MNHEY and CDR2 SMNVEV (reference sequence). CDR3 DNA sequence: TGTGCCAGCAGCCCCGCTGCTAGCGGGAGGGGTGAGCAGTTCTTC. The encoded protein is CASSPAASGRGEQFF.

This clonotype was detected a few times. The V and J genes are TRBV7-2 and TRBJ2-7; perhaps TRBD2 as D (5 bases). Between the trimmed V and J ends, which lost 5 bases and 6 bases, there was a span of 17 bases. The length of the CDR3 is 14 residues. Germline loops: CDR1 SGHTA, CDR2 FQGNSA. DNA of the CDR3: TGTGCCAGCAGCGTACTAGTTGGGGAAGGCGAGCAGTACTTC. As protein: CASSVLVGEGEQYF. Full variable domain (missing parts from reference TRBV7-2 and TRBJ2-7): GAGVSQSPSNKVTEKGKDVELRCDPISGHTALYWYRQSLGQGLEFLIYFQGNSAPDKSGLPSDRFSAERTGGSVSTLTIQRTQQEDSAVYLCASSVLVGEGEQYFGPGTRLTVT.

This clonotype was counted ten times or more. The chain uses TRBV7-9 and TRBJ2-1, with a weak D call TRBD1 (6 bases). V shed 5 bases and J shed 5 bases, with 19 bases lying between them. Germline V gene sequence: CDR1 SEHNR, CDR2 FQNEAQ (reference sequence). This CDR3 region has 16 residues. The CDR3 nucleotides read TGTGCCAGCAGCCCTGGCACAGGGTTGGGGGACAATGAGCAGTTCTTC. Its translation: CASSPGTGLGDNEQFF.

This clonotype was recorded many times. The chain combines TRBV6-2 or TRBV6-3 with TRBJ2-1; TRBD2 matches at 10 bases. J lost 9 bases, V lost 8 bases, and 10 bases had no gene match. This CDR3 region has 14 residues. Looked up from germline, CDR1 is MNHEY and CDR2 is SVGEGT. In DNA form, the CDR3 reads TGTGCCAGCGGAAAGGCTAGCGGGAGAGGTGAGCAGTTCTTC. Protein: CASGKASGRGEQFF.

This clonotype has at least ten counts. The rearrangement uses TRBV6-1 and TRBJ2-2; 8 nucleotides line up with TRBD1. V lost 8 bases and J lost 5; bases outside the gene matches: 7. This CDR3 has 14 amino acids. Germline CDR1 MNHNS, CDR2 SASEGT. DNA for the CDR3: TGTGCCAGCCATAGGACAGGGTTAACCGGGGAGCTGTTTTTT. Translation: CASHRTGLTGELFF.

The V gene is TRBV28, the J gene TRBJ2-5; 8 bases agree with TRBD1. Germline loops: CDR1 MDHEN, CDR2 SYDVKM. Trimming cost V 1 base and J 4 bases; bases outside gene matches: 11. The CDR3 extends over 17 amino acids. CDR3 in amino acids: CASSLSYIRGRGETQYF. The CDR3 region has the DNA TGTGCCAGCAGTTTATCCTACATCAGGGGGCGCGGAGAGACCCAGTACTTC.

The table lists this clonotype with many counts. The chain couples TRBV5-1 to TRBJ2-5, with TRBD1 matching over 8 bases. CDR1 and CDR2 from the germline V gene are SGHRS and YFSETQ. CDR3 length: 13 residues. V shed 4 bases, J shed 3 bases, and the junction held 2 bases outside the gene matches. CDR3 DNA sequence: TGCGCCAGCAGCCTGACAGGGGAAGAGACCCAGTACTTC. Its protein is CASSLTGEETQYF.

This clonotype was counted many times. The chain carries TRBV3-1 and TRBJ1-2, with D unclear. Per the germline V gene, CDR1 is LGHDT and CDR2 is YNNKEL (reference sequence). Trimming took 4 bases from V and 4 from J, leaving 16 bases between them. There are 15 residues in the CDR3. The CDR3 DNA reads as TGTGCCAGCAGCCCTGCTCCGCATGACCGCTATGGCTACACCTTC. Amino acids: CASSPAPHDRYGYTF.

This clonotype appeared many times. CDR3 nucleotide sequence: TGCAGTGCTAGCGGGGGACGGGGGCGGGAAAAACTGTTTTTT. Translating gives CSASGGRGREKLFF. The rearrangement links TRBV20-1 to TRBJ1-4, with a possible D match to TRBD1 (6 bases). The germline gives CDR1 DFQATT, CDR2 SNEGSKA (reference sequence). The CDR3 has 14 residues. V lost 3 bases to trimming and J lost 8 bases, with 16 bases between them.

In its sample, this clonotype was seen many times. The chain links TRBV6-1 to TRBJ1-4; a weak D match, TRBD1 (5 bases). The CDR3 is 17 residues long. Germline loops: CDR1 MNHNS, CDR2 SASEGT. The V end lost 0 bases, the J end lost 4 bases, and 15 bases lay between the germline ends. In DNA, the CDR3 is TGTGCCAGCAGTGAAGCAAATCGGGGGTACATTAATGAAAAACTGTTTTTT. Translating gives CASSEANRGYINEKLFF.

The rearrangement joins TRBV7-9 to TRBJ2-7, with 11 positions matching TRBD2. The germline CDR1 and CDR2 sequences are SEHNR and FQNEAQ (reference sequence). V dropped 4 bases and J dropped 6; count of bases not matched to a gene: 11. CDR3 size: 16 residues. This chain's CDR3 is CASSSTLLAGGGEQYF. CDR3 nucleotide sequence: TGTGCCAGCAGCTCTACCCTCCTAGCGGGAGGTGGCGAGCAGTACTTC.

This clonotype has a count of ten or more. The rearrangement links TRBV2 to TRBJ2-7; maybe TRBD2 (5 bases). Germline loops: CDR1 SNHLY, CDR2 FYNNEI. V lost 3 bases and J 3 bases, leaving 6 bases between the germline ends. CDR3 size: 12 residues. The CDR3 region is CASSEGVYEQYV. CDR3 bases: TGTGCCAGCAGTGAGGGAGTCTACGAGCAGTACGTC.

The genes are TRBV6-2 or TRBV6-3 and TRBJ2-3; TRBD1 matches 8 bases. The V and J ends lost 7 bases and 3 bases, in that order; junction bases with no gene match: 9. Germline V gives CDR1 MNHEY, CDR2 SVGEGT. This CDR3 region has 15 residues. CDR3 amino acids: CASNAQGARTDTQYF. The CDR3, as DNA: TGTGCCAGCAACGCTCAGGGGGCGCGGACAGATACGCAGTATTTT.

This clonotype was counted ten times or more. The V gene is TRBV12-5, the J gene TRBJ2-1; unclear D gene. Germline V CDR1 and CDR2: LGHNT, FRNRAP. V lost 2 bases and J 10 bases, leaving 9 bases between the germline ends. The CDR3 has 12 amino acids. The DNA for the CDR3 is TGTGCTAGTGGTTTGAGTTTGAGGGAGCAGTTCTTC. Protein: CASGLSLREQFF.

This clonotype has at least ten counts. The genes are TRBV9 and TRBJ2-2; D is uncertain. CDR3 length: 15 residues. Trimming removed 4 bases at V and 1 base at J, with 11 bases between. CDR1 and CDR2 (germline): SGDLS, YYNGEE. The CDR3 protein is CASSPDGLNTGELFF. The CDR3 coding sequence is TGTGCCAGCAGCCCAGACGGATTGAACACCGGGGAGCTGTTTTTT.

This clonotype has a count of ten or more. V and J are TRBV3-1 and TRBJ2-7; D call uncertain. Germline-derived CDR1 and CDR2 are LGHDT and YNNKEL (reference sequence). V dropped 0 bases and J dropped 2 bases, with 8 bases sitting between them. CDR3 length equals 14 residues. The CDR3 region has the DNA TGTGCCAGCAGCCAAGAAGTCGAGGCCTACGAGCAGTACTTC. It yields the protein CASSQEVEAYEQYF.

Remarks on this clonotype: One end of the junction does not line up with germline, which may come from a read error. The CDR3 coding sequence is TGTACCAGCGGAACCCTCTCCTACAATGAGCAGTCCTTC. This codes for CTSGTLSYNEQSF. The rearrangement joins TRBV28 to TRBJ2-1; TRBD2 might be the D (5 bases). The CDR3 runs 13 residues. The V gene's germline CDR1 is MDHEN and CDR2 SYDVKM.

In its sample, this clonotype was seen many times. V usage is TRBV3-1 and J usage is TRBJ2-3; 8 bases match TRBD2. After removal of 2 bases from V and 0 bases from J, the junction contained 7 bases not matched to a gene. From germline, CDR1 is LGHDT and CDR2 YNNKEL (reference sequence). This CDR3 is built from 17 residues. The CDR3 region is CASSQRLTSASTDTQYF. The CDR3 DNA sequence: TGTGCCAGCAGCCAAAGACTGACTAGCGCGAGCACAGATACGCAGTATTTT.